This entry lists 8 T cell receptor beta chains sequenced from one sample in a study of patients and donors after allogeneic stem cell transplantation. TCRdb reprocessed the RT-PCR reads with MiXCR, giving one entry per CDR3 protein. The sample holds over 200,000 distinct CDR3 sequences, roughly 38% seen once. The sequenced sample consisted of blood, either unsorted or a sorted T cell fraction (not recorded which). These receptors all stem from a human donor who was either an allogeneic HSCT recipient or a stem cell or donor lymphocyte infusion donor (not recorded which). It is not recorded whose cells these are; they may come from a transplant donor.

This chain uses TRBV29-1 with TRBJ2-1; D could derive from TRBD1 or TRBD2 (5 bases each). This CDR3 is built from 12 residues. CDR1 and CDR2 from the germline V gene are SQVTM and ANQGSEA. V was shortened by 6 bases and J by 10 bases, with 16 bases between the two germline ends. The CDR3 here is CSVLIVGDEQFF. CDR3 nucleotides: TGCAGCGTCCTTATTGTAGGGGACGAGCAGTTCTTC.

The rearrangement joins TRBV4-2 to TRBJ2-7, with 7 nucleotides matching TRBD1. Germline V gene lookup returns CDR1 LGHNA and CDR2 YNFKEQ. V lost 2 bases to trimming and J lost 7 bases; unmatched junction nucleotides: 8. CDR3 length: 14 amino acids. DNA for the CDR3: TGTGCCAGCAGCCAACCGGACAGGCCCTTTGAGCAGTACTTC. This gives the protein CASSQPDRPFEQYF.

The CDR3 region is CASTRARAWNEQFF. DNA of the CDR3: TGTGCCTCTACCCGGGCACGGGCGTGGAATGAGCAGTTCTTC. This rearrangement joins TRBV28 to TRBJ2-1; no clear D. Germline-derived CDR1 and CDR2 are MDHEN and SYDVKM. The CDR3 runs to 14 residues. Trimming removed 11 bases at V and 7 bases at J, with 21 bases between. The variable domain in full, completed from reference TRBV28 and TRBJ2-1, reads DVKVTQSSRYLVKRTGEKVFLECVQDMDHENMFWYRQDPGLGLRLIYFSYDVKMKEKGDIPEGYSVSREKKERFSLILESASTNQTSMYLCASTRARAWNEQFFGPGTRLTVL.

Here the CDR3 reads CASSSNRGETQYF. In DNA, the CDR3 is TGCGCCAGCAGCTCGAACAGGGGTGAGACCCAGTACTTC. The rearrangement joins TRBV5-1 to TRBJ2-5, with TRBD1 matching 7 bases. Germline V gene lookup returns CDR1 SGHRS and CDR2 YFSETQ. CDR3 length equals 13 residues. The trim removed 3 bases at V and 5 bases at J, leaving 4 bases unmatched.

The rearrangement joins TRBV5-1 to TRBJ2-2; 10 bases are a match to TRBD1. The CDR3 spans 14 residues. With V trimmed by 10 bases and J by 4 bases, 7 bases remained unmatched. Looked up from germline, CDR1 is SGHRS and CDR2 is YFSETQ. The CDR3 DNA reads as TGCGCCTCCACCGGGACAGGGGCCACCGGGGAGCTGTTTTTT. As protein: CASTGTGATGELFF.

V and J are TRBV4-1 and TRBJ1-1; D is uncertain. V was pared by 0 bases and J by 0 bases, with 11 bases between. The CDR3 runs 16 residues. The germline CDR1 and CDR2 sequences are MGHRA and YSYEKL. The CDR3 nucleotides read TGCGCCAGCAGCCAAGAGCCGATTACTATGAACACTGAAGCTTTCTTT. The encoded protein is CASSQEPITMNTEAFF.

This chain connects TRBV5-6 to TRBJ2-2, with 9 nucleotides matching TRBD1. Germline lookup yields CDR1 SGHDT and CDR2 YYEEEE. This CDR3 comprises 15 residues. Trimming took 0 bases from V and 5 from J; bases not matched to a gene: 2. The DNA for the CDR3 is TGTGCCAGCAGCTTGGGGACAGGGGCGACCGGGGAGCTGTTTTTT. Translating gives CASSLGTGATGELFF. Full variable domain (missing parts from reference TRBV5-6 and TRBJ2-2): DAGVTQSPTHLIKTRGQQVTLRCSPKSGHDTVSWYQQALGQGPQFIFQYYEEEERQRGNFPDRFSGHQFPNYSSELNVNALLLGDSALYLCASSLGTGATGELFFGEGSRLTVL.

The chain has TRBV5-1 and TRBJ2-2; D gene ambiguous. Germline V CDR1 and CDR2: SGHRS, YFSETQ. V lost 4 bases and J 0 bases, leaving 4 bases between the germline ends. The length of the CDR3 is 13 residues. For the CDR3, the DNA is TGCGCCAGCAGCATCACGAACACCGGGGAGCTGTTTTTT. Translated: CASSITNTGELFF.